One sample yielded the 16 T cell receptor beta chains listed below, sequenced in a study of T cells in Graves' hyperthyroidism and ophthalmopathy (dated by TCRdb to the late 2010s). The method behind the library was multiplex PCR. Sequencer: Illumina HiSeq 2000. Amplification of TCR beta CDR3 regions was carried out from RNA transcripts. For the first round of RT-PCR on the TCR CDR3, the HTBI primer set was used together with the Qiagen OneStep RT-PCR kit. TCRdb applied fastp at Q25 and MiXCR to the public reads, then kept only in-frame beta chains. All rows with the same CDR3 protein become a single entry with the most common DNA and genes. Recorded for this sample are more than 350,000 distinct CDR3 sequences; 14% of them occurred a single time. The ten largest clonotypes hold about 18% of the sample. Input material: blood. All receptors derive from a woman aged 30 to 39 with Graves' ophthalmopathy.

In this sample, this clonotype turned up a few times. The chain uses TRBV19 and TRBJ2-1; 13 positions match TRBD2. Germline CDR1 and CDR2: LNHDA and SQIVND (reference sequence). The CDR3 runs 16 residues. The V and J ends lost 5 bases and 5 bases, in that order; junction bases with no gene match: 6. This chain's CDR3 is CASSGWTSGGNNEQFF. CDR3 nucleotide sequence: TGTGCCAGTAGTGGATGGACTAGCGGGGGAAACAATGAGCAGTTCTTC.

This clonotype was found many times. This chain connects TRBV28 to TRBJ2-7; 7 bases are shared with TRBD1. Germline values: CDR1 MDHEN, CDR2 SYDVKM. The CDR3 is 14 amino acids. Trimming cost V 6 bases and J 6 bases; bases outside gene matches: 11. The CDR3 is CASRSSATGTEQYF. The CDR3, as DNA: TGTGCCAGCAGATCCTCAGCGACAGGGACCGAGCAGTACTTC.

This clonotype was recorded a few times. The chain has TRBV6-1 and TRBJ1-1, with D hard to call. Germline assignment: CDR1 MNHNS and CDR2 SASEGT. The CDR3 is 13 residues long. V was clipped by 4 bases and J by 7 bases, with 13 bases between them. This CDR3 reads CASSGPQSIEAFF. The CDR3 DNA is TGTGCCAGCAGTGGTCCCCAGTCGATTGAAGCTTTCTTT.

This clonotype was counted ten times or more. The chain couples TRBV7-3 to TRBJ2-2; TRBD2 aligns across 7 bases. With 4 bases clipped from V and 1 base from J, the junction kept 6 bases outside the gene matches. Germline V CDR1 and CDR2: SGHTA, FQGTGA. The CDR3 sequence is 16 residues long. CDR3 sequence (DNA): TGTGCCAGCAGCTCCTCTAGCGGAAAGAACACCGGGGAGCTGTTTTTT. As protein: CASSSSSGKNTGELFF.

The CDR3 DNA is TGTGCCACCGGGGGGCTAGCGGGGGACAATGAGCAGTTCTTC. Protein sequence: CATGGLAGDNEQFF. The genes are TRBV19 and TRBJ2-1; 10 positions match TRBD2. V was pared by 10 bases and J by 5 bases, with 8 bases of the junction left unmatched. Per the germline V gene, CDR1 is LNHDA and CDR2 is SQIVND (reference sequence). This CDR3 has 14 residues.

Ten or more counts support this clonotype. This chain links TRBV27 with TRBJ2-5, with 7 nucleotides matching TRBD1. V lost 2 bases and J lost 2; bases outside the gene matches: 8. The CDR3 is 16 amino acids. Per germline, CDR1 MNHEY and CDR2 SMNVEV (reference sequence). CDR3 protein: CASSLGGQGVQETQYF. The CDR3 DNA is TGTGCCAGCAGTTTAGGGGGCCAGGGGGTTCAAGAGACCCAGTACTTC.

In its sample, this clonotype was seen many times. The rearrangement uses TRBV2 and TRBJ2-4; 9 nucleotides align to TRBD1. This CDR3 contains 17 residues. The germline V gene encodes CDR1 SNHLY and CDR2 FYNNEI. Trimming cost V 6 bases and J 0 bases; bases outside gene matches: 9. CDR3 protein: CASSIGQGKLAKNIQYF. CDR3 bases: TGTGCCAGCAGCATAGGACAGGGGAAACTAGCCAAAAACATTCAGTACTTC.

This clonotype was picked up many times. The chain links TRBV11-3 to TRBJ2-2; D is unclear. This CDR3 contains 16 residues. Germline V gene data show CDR1 as SGHNT and CDR2 as YENEEA. V was cut by 2 bases and J by 4 bases, with 14 bases left in between. The CDR3 is CASSLILGRGTGELFF. The CDR3 coding sequence is TGTGCCAGCAGCTTAATCCTAGGACGAGGCACCGGGGAGCTGTTTTTT.

This chain joins TRBV7-9 and TRBJ1-1, with 9 bases matching TRBD1. V was pared by 5 bases and J by 4 bases, with 8 bases of the junction left unmatched. The CDR3 length is 15 residues. Germline CDR1 reads SEHNR; CDR2 reads FQNEAQ (reference sequence). The CDR3 protein is CASSPGTGSGTEAFF. The CDR3 DNA reads TGTGCCAGCAGCCCCGGGACAGGGAGCGGCACTGAAGCTTTCTTT.

This clonotype was recorded a few times. The chain carries TRBV14 and TRBJ2-3; TRBD2 agrees at 14 bases. The V and J ends lost 0 bases and 5 bases, in that order; junction bases with no gene match: 4. The CDR3 runs to 17 residues. Per germline, CDR1 SGHDN and CDR2 FVKESK. CDR3: CASSQDRGLAGVDTQYF. The DNA for the CDR3 is TGTGCCAGCAGCCAAGACAGGGGACTAGCGGGGGTAGATACGCAGTATTTT.

This clonotype was counted at least ten times. The J gene is TRBJ2-7, the V gene TRBV28; the D gene could be TRBD1 or TRBD2 (5 bases each). V lost 5 bases and J lost 2, with 13 bases in between. The CDR3 contains 14 residues. From germline, CDR1 is MDHEN and CDR2 SYDVKM. The CDR3: CASSVPTAAYEQYF. The DNA for the CDR3 is TGTGCCAGCAGTGTACCGACAGCGGCCTACGAGCAGTACTTC.

This clonotype was counted at least ten times. V and J are TRBV2 and TRBJ2-1, with 7 bases lining up with TRBD1. Germline V lookup: CDR1 SNHLY, CDR2 FYNNEI. The CDR3 is made up of 11 amino acids. J was trimmed by 10 bases and V by 6 bases; bases with no gene match: 3. In DNA form, the CDR3 reads TGTGCCAGCAGAACAGGGGTGGAGCAGTTCTTC. This codes for CASRTGVEQFF.

This clonotype was seen at least ten times. The chain joins TRBV3-1 to TRBJ2-7; 10 bases are a match to TRBD1. Looked up from germline, CDR1 is LGHDT and CDR2 is YNNKEL (reference sequence). Unmatched junction bases numbered 4, after V lost 2 bases and J lost 3 bases. This CDR3 contains 15 residues. The DNA for the CDR3 is TGTGCCAGCAGCCAATACCGGGACAGGGGCTACGAGCAGTACTTC. Its protein is CASSQYRDRGYEQYF.

This clonotype was recorded many times. The rearrangement joins TRBV6-1 to TRBJ1-3, with D maybe TRBD1 (5 bases). CDR3 length: 15 amino acids. V gave up 4 bases and J gave up 0 bases, with 10 bases separating them. The germline CDR1 and CDR2 sequences are MNHNS and SASEGT. The CDR3 region is CASSGVGASGNTIYF. The CDR3 DNA reads as TGTGCCAGCAGTGGAGTAGGGGCCTCTGGAAACACCATATATTTT.

The chain employs TRBV5-4 and TRBJ1-2, with D unclear. CDR1 is SGHNT and CDR2 is YYREEE in the germline V gene (reference sequence). CDR3 length: 14 amino acids. V dropped 7 bases and J dropped 4 bases, with 17 bases sitting between them. The CDR3 DNA sequence: TGTGCCAGCCGGCCTCGGGTGGGGAGCTATGGCTACACCTTC. It specifies CASRPRVGSYGYTF.

The sample holds a few counts of this clonotype. The chain employs TRBV29-1 and TRBJ1-5; a possible D gene is TRBD1 (6 bases). Germline lookup yields CDR1 SQVTM and CDR2 ANQGSEA. There are 14 residues in the CDR3. V lost 5 bases to trimming and J lost 4 bases, with 15 bases between them. In nucleotides, the CDR3 is TGCAGCGTTATTTCGAGGGGGTTAAATCAGCCCCAGCATTTT. Its translation: CSVISRGLNQPQHF.